These 6 T cell receptor beta chains share one sample of origin, sequenced in a study of blood T cell repertoires in COVID-19. This table comes from immunoSEQ multiplex PCR, and its TCRdb copy is limited to in-frame clones, with some not included. Of approximately 77,000 clones detected, about 87% appear once; the ten largest clones hold 5.5% to 7.5%. Material: peripheral blood. The receptors derive from a woman of 80 years or more with acute or convalescent COVID-19.

The gene calls are TRBV2 and TRBJ1-2, with 7 bases lining up with TRBD1. Germline V gene sequence: CDR1 SNHLY, CDR2 FYNNEI. The CDR3 runs 14 residues. Germline trimming cut 5 bases from V and 0 bases from J; bases unmatched to any gene: 3. The DNA of the CDR3 is TGTGCCAGCAGTAGACAGGGTACTAACTATGGCTACACCTTC. Translation: CASSRQGTNYGYTF.

This chain links TRBV2 with TRBJ2-2; 13 nucleotides agree with TRBD2. With 6 bases clipped from V and 5 bases from J, the junction kept 9 bases outside the gene matches. Germline values: CDR1 SNHLY, CDR2 FYNNEI. The CDR3 has 17 amino acids. The CDR3 nucleotides read TGTGCCAGCAGCGTAACCGGGACTAGCGGGGTTACCGGGGAGCTGTTTTTT. Translated, it gives CASSVTGTSGVTGELFF.

This clone occurred once. V usage is TRBV19 and J usage is TRBJ2-2; D is unresolved. The V gene's germline CDR1 is LNHDA and CDR2 SQIVND (reference sequence). Between the trimmed V and J ends, which lost 9 bases and 7 bases, there was a span of 15 bases. This CDR3 spans 13 amino acids. In DNA form, the CDR3 reads TGTGCCAGCGCGGAAGTCGCATACGGGGAGCTGTTTTTT. This gives the protein CASAEVAYGELFF.

The chain carries TRBV18 and TRBJ1-1; 9 bases fit TRBD1. The CDR3 spans 18 residues. V shed 0 bases, J shed 4 bases, and the junction held 12 bases outside the gene matches. Germline CDR1 KGHSH, CDR2 LQKENI. The CDR3 loop reads CASSPPGSQGALVTEAFF. The DNA for the CDR3 is TGTGCCAGCTCACCACCTGGCTCACAGGGGGCTCTTGTCACTGAAGCTTTCTTT. Complete variable domain (other parts from reference TRBV18 and TRBJ1-1): NAGVMQNPRHLVRRRGQEARLRCSPMKGHSHVYWYRQLPEEGLKFMVYLQKENIIDESGMPKERFSAEFPKEGPSILRIQQVVRGDSAAYFCASSPPGSQGALVTEAFFGQGTRLTVV.

V is TRBV7-8 and J is TRBJ2-7; D is possibly TRBD2 (5 bases). CDR1 and CDR2 (germline): SGHVS, FQNEAQ. The CDR3 totals 13 residues. Trimming pared 3 bases from V and 2 bases from J, leaving 8 bases between. As DNA, the CDR3 is TGTGCCAGCAGCTTGCACGGGGCCTACGAGCAGTACTTC. Its protein product is CASSLHGAYEQYF.

The chain joins TRBV7-2 to TRBJ2-3, with D possibly being TRBD1 (5 bases). Per the germline V gene, CDR1 is SGHTA and CDR2 is FQGNSA. Trimming shortened V by 0 bases and J by 6 bases, and 10 bases separated the two germline ends. CDR3 size: 14 residues. The DNA for the CDR3 is TGTGCCAGCAGCTTAGCGCAGGGTAGCGATACGCAGTATTTT. It codes for CASSLAQGSDTQYF.